A single sample gave rise to the 14 T cell receptor beta chains below, sequenced in a study of T cell responses to AZD1222 COVID-19 vaccine (dated by TCRdb to the early 2020s). The library relied on the immunoSEQ multiplex PCR assay. The table was pulled from immuneACCESS by TCRdb, which kept in-frame rearrangements only. Such tables lose some clones; where checked, under half of the loss comes from unresolved V genes, and the rest has no known cause. The sample yields about 140,000 clones; roughly 90% were counted once. The biggest ten clones account for around 3.2% of the sample. The time point label here, explained by the study, means: baseline before first vaccination. The sequencing used peripheral blood, collected on day 0 of AZD1222 vaccination. Source of these receptors: an adult in good health.

V gene TRBV3-1 (or the pseudogene TRBV3-2) combines with J gene TRBJ1-2, with TRBD1 matching 8 bases. Per germline, CDR1 LGHDT and CDR2 YNNKEL (reference sequence). The CDR3 contains 17 residues. Germline trimming cut 0 bases from V and 7 bases from J; bases unmatched to any gene: 13. The CDR3 here is CASSQERTGTVLGGYTF. CDR3 sequence (DNA): TGTGCCAGCAGCCAAGAGAGGACAGGGACCGTTTTGGGTGGCTACACCTTC.

The DNA for the CDR3 is TGTGCCTGGAGTGTACGGGTGGGCCTGAATGAAAAACTGTTTTTT. Its translation is CAWSVRVGLNEKLFF. The J gene is TRBJ1-4, the V gene TRBV30; D remains ambiguous. The germline V and J ends were trimmed by 0 bases and 5 bases, with 13 bases remaining between them. Germline values: CDR1 GTSNPN, CDR2 SVGIG (reference sequence). CDR3 length: 15 residues.

The V gene is TRBV6-5, the J gene TRBJ1-2; 7 bases fit TRBD1. This CDR3 has 13 amino acids. CDR1 is MNHEY, CDR2 SVGAGI, per germline. V was pared by 6 bases and J by 4 bases, with 5 bases of the junction left unmatched. In DNA form, the CDR3 reads TGTGCCAGCAGAGGAGACAGGGCCTATGGCTACACCTTC. This codes for CASRGDRAYGYTF.

The chain has TRBV30 and TRBJ1-6, with D unresolved. The CDR3 runs to 15 residues. CDR1 and CDR2 (germline): GTSNPN, SVGIG (reference sequence). Trimming left V 1 base short and J 10 bases short, with 17 bases between. The CDR3 here is CAWSAGLSRASPLHF. The CDR3 nucleotides are TGTGCCTGGAGTGCCGGTCTTTCGCGGGCCTCACCCCTCCACTTT.

The rearrangement links TRBV28 to TRBJ1-4; 9 bases match TRBD1. With 6 bases clipped from V and 8 bases from J, the junction kept 7 bases outside the gene matches. This CDR3 has 14 amino acids. Germline-derived CDR1 and CDR2 are MDHEN and SYDVKM. This CDR3 is CASSPGTGTEKLFF. CDR3 sequence (DNA): TGTGCCAGCAGCCCCGGGACAGGGACAGAAAAACTGTTTTTT.

The chain combines TRBV28 with TRBJ1-2; D possibly corresponds to TRBD1 (5 bases). V lost 6 bases and J lost 4, with 9 bases in between. This CDR3 has 12 residues. Germline lookup yields CDR1 MDHEN and CDR2 SYDVKM. The CDR3 reads CASRRQSYGYTF. The CDR3 DNA is TGTGCCAGCAGGCGACAGAGCTATGGCTACACCTTC.

The chain is built from TRBV2 and TRBJ1-1; no definite D call. There are 15 residues in the CDR3. Per germline, CDR1 SNHLY and CDR2 FYNNEI. Trimming removed 7 bases from V and 4 bases from J, with 19 bases in between. The CDR3 sequence is CASTVEDHLGTEAFF. The CDR3 DNA sequence: TGTGCCAGCACCGTAGAGGATCACTTGGGCACTGAAGCTTTCTTT.

The chain couples TRBV7-9 to TRBJ2-1; 10 positions match TRBD2. J lost 4 bases, V lost 5 bases, and 5 bases had no gene match. Looked up from germline, CDR1 is SEHNR and CDR2 is FQNEAQ (reference sequence). The CDR3 is 15 residues long. The CDR3 DNA reads as TGTGCCAGCAGCCTAAGCGGGAGGGCTTACAATGAGCAGTTCTTC. Residues: CASSLSGRAYNEQFF.

The rearrangement uses TRBV6-2 or TRBV6-3 and TRBJ2-7; TRBD2 aligns across 13 bases. CDR1 and CDR2 (germline): MNHEY, SVGEGT. This CDR3 contains 17 residues. V lost 0 bases, J lost 2 bases, and 4 bases stayed unmatched. The CDR3 sequence: CASSYSDTSGRAYEQYF. The CDR3 DNA sequence: TGTGCCAGCAGTTACTCGGATACTAGCGGGAGGGCCTACGAGCAGTACTTC.

The V gene is TRBV7-9, the J gene TRBJ2-3; D is unclear. Germline CDR1 SEHNR, CDR2 FQNEAQ (reference sequence). The CDR3 loop spans 15 amino acids. Between the trimmed V and J ends, which lost 1 base and 4 bases, there was a span of 12 bases. CDR3 nucleotide sequence: TGTGCCAGCAGCTTAGTGGACCCAGTCCCAGATACGCAGTATTTT. Translating gives CASSLVDPVPDTQYF.

This clone was recorded a few times. The rearrangement links TRBV27 to TRBJ1-1; the D gene is possibly TRBD1 (6 bases). The length of the CDR3 is 14 residues. Germline lookup yields CDR1 MNHEY and CDR2 SMNVEV (reference sequence). The V gene lost 6 bases and the J gene lost 0 bases, with 11 bases spanning the gap. CDR3 DNA sequence: TGTGCCAGCAGGCCGGGACAAATGAACACTGAAGCTTTCTTT. It translates to CASRPGQMNTEAFF.

J is TRBJ2-3 and V is TRBV3-1 (or the pseudogene TRBV3-2); perhaps TRBD1 as D (6 bases). Per germline, CDR1 LGHDT and CDR2 YNNKEL (reference sequence). V was clipped by 0 bases and J by 3 bases, with 16 bases between them. The CDR3 contains 17 residues. The CDR3 DNA is TGTGCCAGCAGCCAAGATTTTCCGGGAAGGGGGACAGATACGCAGTATTTT. This encodes CASSQDFPGRGTDTQYF.

V and J are TRBV19 and TRBJ1-1; D not certain. This CDR3 has 14 residues. V lost 8 bases, J lost 0 bases, and 13 bases lay in between. Germline CDR1 LNHDA, CDR2 SQIVND (reference sequence). CDR3 DNA sequence: TGTGCCAGTGGCCCCGTGGGGTTGAACACTGAAGCTTTCTTT. This encodes CASGPVGLNTEAFF.

This clone was detected only once. This chain joins TRBV10-3 and TRBJ1-2; 10 bases match TRBD1. With V trimmed by 6 bases and J by 2 bases, 3 bases remained unmatched. Germline CDR1 is ENHRY and CDR2 is SYGVKD. This CDR3 has 14 amino acids. The CDR3 region has the DNA TGTGCCATCAGGGGGACAGGGGCCAACTATGGCTACACCTTC. Its translation: CAIRGTGANYGYTF.